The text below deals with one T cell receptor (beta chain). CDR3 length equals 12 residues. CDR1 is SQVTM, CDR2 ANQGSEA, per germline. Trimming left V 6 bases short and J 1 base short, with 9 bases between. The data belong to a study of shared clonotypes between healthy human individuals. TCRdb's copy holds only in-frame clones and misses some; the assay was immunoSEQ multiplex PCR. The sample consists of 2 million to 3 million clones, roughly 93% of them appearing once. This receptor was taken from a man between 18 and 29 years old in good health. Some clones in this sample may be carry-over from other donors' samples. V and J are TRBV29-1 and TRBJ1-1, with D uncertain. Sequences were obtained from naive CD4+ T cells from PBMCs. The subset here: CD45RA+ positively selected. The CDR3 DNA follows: TGCAGCGTGTGGTTGGGGAACACTGAAGCTTTCTTT. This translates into CSVWLGNTEAFF.